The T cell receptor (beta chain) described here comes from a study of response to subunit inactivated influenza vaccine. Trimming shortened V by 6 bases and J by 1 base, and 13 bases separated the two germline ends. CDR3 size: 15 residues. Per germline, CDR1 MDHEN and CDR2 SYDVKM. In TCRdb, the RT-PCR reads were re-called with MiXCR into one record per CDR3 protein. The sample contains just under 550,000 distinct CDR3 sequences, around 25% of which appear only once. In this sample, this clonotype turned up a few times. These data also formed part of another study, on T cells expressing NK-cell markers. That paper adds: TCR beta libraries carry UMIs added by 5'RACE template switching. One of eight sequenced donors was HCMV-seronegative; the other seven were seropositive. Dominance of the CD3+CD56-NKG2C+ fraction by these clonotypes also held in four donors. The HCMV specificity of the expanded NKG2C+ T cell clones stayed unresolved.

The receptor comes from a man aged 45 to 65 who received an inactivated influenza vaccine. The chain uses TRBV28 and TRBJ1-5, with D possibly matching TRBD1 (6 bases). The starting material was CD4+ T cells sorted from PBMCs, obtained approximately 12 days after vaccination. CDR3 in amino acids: CASRDGGASNQPQHF. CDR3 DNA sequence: TGTGCCAGCAGAGATGGGGGGGCGAGCAATCAGCCCCAGCATTTT.